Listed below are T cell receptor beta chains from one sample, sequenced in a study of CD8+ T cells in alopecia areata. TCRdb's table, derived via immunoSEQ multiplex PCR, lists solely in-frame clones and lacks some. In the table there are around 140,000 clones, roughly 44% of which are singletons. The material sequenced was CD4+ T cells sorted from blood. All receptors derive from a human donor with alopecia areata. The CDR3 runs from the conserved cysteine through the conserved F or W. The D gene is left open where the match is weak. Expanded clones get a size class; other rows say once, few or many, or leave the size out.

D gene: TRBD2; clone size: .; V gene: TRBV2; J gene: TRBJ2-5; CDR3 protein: CASSEAGGPSETQYF; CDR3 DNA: TGTGCCAGCAGTGAGGCGGGAGGGCCTTCAGAGACCCAGTACTTC
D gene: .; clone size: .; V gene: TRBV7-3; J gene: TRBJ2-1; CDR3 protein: CASRSFNEQFF; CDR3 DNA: TGTGCCAGCAGAAGTTTCAATGAGCAGTTCTTC
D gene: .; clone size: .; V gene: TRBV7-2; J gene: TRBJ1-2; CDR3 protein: CASSLAQGQSYGYTF; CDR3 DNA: TGTGCCAGCAGCTTAGCGCAGGGGCAGAGCTATGGCTACACCTTC
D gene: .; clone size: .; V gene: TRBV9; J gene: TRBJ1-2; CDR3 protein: CASSAQAAGLHGYTF; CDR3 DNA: TGTGCCAGCAGCGCTCAGGCGGCCGGGCTCCATGGCTACACCTTC
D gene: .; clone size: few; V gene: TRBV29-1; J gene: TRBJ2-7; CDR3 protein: CSVGFQAAYEQYF; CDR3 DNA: TGCAGCGTTGGATTCCAGGCCGCCTACGAGCAGTACTTC
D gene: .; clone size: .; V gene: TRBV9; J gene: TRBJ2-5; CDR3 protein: CASSGGLQETQYF; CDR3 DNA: TGTGCCAGCAGCGGGGGACTTCAAGAGACCCAGTACTTC
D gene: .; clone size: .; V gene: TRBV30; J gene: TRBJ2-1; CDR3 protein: CAWSAGRLIQDEQFF; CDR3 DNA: TGTGCCTGGAGTGCGGGACGTCTCATTCAGGATGAGCAGTTCTTC
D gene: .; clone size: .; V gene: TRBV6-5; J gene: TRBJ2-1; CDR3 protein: CASRPTTDTYNEQFF; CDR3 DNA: TGTGCCAGCAGACCGACGACCGACACCTACAATGAGCAGTTCTTC
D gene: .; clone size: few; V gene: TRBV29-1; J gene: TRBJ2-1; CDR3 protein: CSVSKTTQGRVQVSEQFF; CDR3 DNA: TGCAGCGTTTCGAAGACGACACAGGGCCGAGTGCAGGTATCTGAGCAGTTCTTC
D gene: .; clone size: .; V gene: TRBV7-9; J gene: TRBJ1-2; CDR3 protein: CASSLSHGYTF; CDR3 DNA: TGTGCCAGCAGCTTATCCCATGGCTACACCTTC
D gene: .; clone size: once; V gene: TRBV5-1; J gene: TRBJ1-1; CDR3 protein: CASSLNSATEAFF; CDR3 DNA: TGCGCCAGCAGCTTGAACAGTGCAACTGAAGCTTTCTTT
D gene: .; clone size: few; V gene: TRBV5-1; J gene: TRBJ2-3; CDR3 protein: CGWRSGGTDTQYF; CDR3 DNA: TGCGGCTGGCGAAGCGGCGGCACAGATACGCAGTATTTT
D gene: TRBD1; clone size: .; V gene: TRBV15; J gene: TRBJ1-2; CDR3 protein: CATSLQGQGDGYTF; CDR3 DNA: TGTGCCACCAGCTTGCAGGGACAGGGGGATGGCTACACCTTC
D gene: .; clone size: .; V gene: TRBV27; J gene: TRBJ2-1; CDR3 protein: CATEGYNEQFF; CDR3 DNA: TGTGCCACCGAGGGGTACAATGAGCAGTTCTTC
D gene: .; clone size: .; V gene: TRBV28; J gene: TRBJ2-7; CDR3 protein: CASSLWRGPEQYF; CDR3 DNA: TGTGCCAGCAGTTTATGGAGAGGGCCCGAGCAGTACTTC
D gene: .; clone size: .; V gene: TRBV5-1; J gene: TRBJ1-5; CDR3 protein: CASSISPGQPQYPQHF; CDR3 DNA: TGCGCCAGCAGCATCTCTCCCGGACAGCCCCAGTATCCCCAGCATTTT
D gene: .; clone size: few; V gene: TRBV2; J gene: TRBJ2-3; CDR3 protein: CATQAFTDTQYF; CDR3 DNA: TGTGCCACACAGGCGTTCACAGATACGCAGTATTTT
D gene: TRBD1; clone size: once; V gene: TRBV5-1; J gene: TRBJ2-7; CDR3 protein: CASSLRQGAYEQYF; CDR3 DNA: TGCGCCAGCAGCCTGAGACAGGGAGCCTACGAGCAGTACTTC
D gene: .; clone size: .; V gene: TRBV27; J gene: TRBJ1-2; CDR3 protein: CASSLRQTPGRSNYGYTF; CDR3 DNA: TGTGCCAGCAGCCTCCGACAAACTCCAGGGCGCTCGAACTATGGCTACACCTTC
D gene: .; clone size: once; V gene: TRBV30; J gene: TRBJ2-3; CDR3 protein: CAWSVGSADTQYF; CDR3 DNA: TGTGCCTGGAGCGTCGGGAGCGCAGATACGCAGTATTTT
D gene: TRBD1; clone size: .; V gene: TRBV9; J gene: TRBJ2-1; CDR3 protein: CASSVDRGSNEQFF; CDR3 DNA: TGTGCCAGCAGCGTGGACAGGGGCTCTAATGAGCAGTTCTTC
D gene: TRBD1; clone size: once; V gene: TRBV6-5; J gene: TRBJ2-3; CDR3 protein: CASSYRDRSTDTQYF; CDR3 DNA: TGTGCCAGCAGTTACAGGGACAGGAGCACAGATACGCAGTATTTT
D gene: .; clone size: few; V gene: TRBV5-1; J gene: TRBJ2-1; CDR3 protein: CASSRTPGLDNEQFF; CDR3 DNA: TGCGCCAGCAGCAGAACCCCGGGACTCGACAATGAGCAGTTCTTC
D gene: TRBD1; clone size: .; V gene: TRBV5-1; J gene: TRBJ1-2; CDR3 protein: CASSPGQDYGYTF; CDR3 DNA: TGCGCCAGCAGCCCCGGACAGGACTATGGCTACACCTTC
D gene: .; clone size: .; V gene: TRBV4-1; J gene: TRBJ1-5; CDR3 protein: CASSQEFASWPQHF; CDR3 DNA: TGCGCCAGCAGCCAAGAATTTGCGTCGTGGCCCCAGCATTTT
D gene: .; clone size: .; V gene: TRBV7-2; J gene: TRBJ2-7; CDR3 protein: CASSSFTYEQYF; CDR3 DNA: TGTGCCAGCAGCTCCTTCACCTACGAGCAGTACTTC
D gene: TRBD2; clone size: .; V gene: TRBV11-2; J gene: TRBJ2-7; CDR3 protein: CASSLPGTSGYEQYF; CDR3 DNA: TGTGCCAGCAGCCTCCCCGGGACTAGCGGATACGAGCAGTACTTC
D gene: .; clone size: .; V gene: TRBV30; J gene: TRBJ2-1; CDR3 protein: CAWSPGGPDHNEQFF; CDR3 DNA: TGTGCCTGGAGCCCAGGAGGTCCCGATCACAATGAGCAGTTCTTC
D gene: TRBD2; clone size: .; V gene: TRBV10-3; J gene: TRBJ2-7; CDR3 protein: CATTSGSFTYEQYF; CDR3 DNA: TGTGCCACTACTAGCGGGAGTTTTACCTACGAGCAGTACTTC
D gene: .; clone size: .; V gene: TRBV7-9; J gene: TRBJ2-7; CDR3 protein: CASSSVPGATNEQYF; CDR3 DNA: TGTGCCAGCAGCTCTGTACCGGGGGCCACCAACGAGCAGTACTTC
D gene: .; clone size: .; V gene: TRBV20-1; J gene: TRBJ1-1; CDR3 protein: CSASRTTEAFF; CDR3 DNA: TGCAGTGCTAGTAGGACCACTGAAGCTTTCTTT
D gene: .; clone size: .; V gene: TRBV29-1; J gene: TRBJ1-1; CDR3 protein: CSVSGPMWAIETEAFF; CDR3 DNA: TGCAGCGTTTCGGGGCCGATGTGGGCGATCGAAACTGAAGCTTTCTTT
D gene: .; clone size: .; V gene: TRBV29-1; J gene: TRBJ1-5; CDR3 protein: CSVGRVVGQPQHF; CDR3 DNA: TGCAGCGTTGGGCGGGTTGTAGGGCAGCCCCAGCATTTT
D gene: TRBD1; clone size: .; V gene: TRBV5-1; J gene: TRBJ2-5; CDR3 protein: CASSPDPGQGARYQETQYF; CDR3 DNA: TGCGCCAGCAGCCCGGACCCGGGACAGGGGGCGCGGTACCAGGAGACCCAGTACTTC
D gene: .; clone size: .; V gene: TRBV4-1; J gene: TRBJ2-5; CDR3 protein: CASSQADETQYF; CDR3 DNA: TGCGCCAGCAGCCAAGCGGACGAGACCCAGTACTTC
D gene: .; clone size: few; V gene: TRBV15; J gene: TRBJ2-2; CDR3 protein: CATSSDTGELFF; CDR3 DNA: TGTGCCACCAGCAGTGACACCGGGGAGCTGTTTTTT
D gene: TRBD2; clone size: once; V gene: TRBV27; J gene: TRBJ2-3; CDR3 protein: CATRLRTSGGSSTDTQYF; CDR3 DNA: TGTGCCACCCGCCTGCGGACTAGCGGGGGGTCTAGCACAGATACGCAGTATTTT
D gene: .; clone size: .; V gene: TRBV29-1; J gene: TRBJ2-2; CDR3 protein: CSVDRAGNTGELFF; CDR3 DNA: TGCAGCGTTGATCGGGCCGGGAACACCGGGGAGCTGTTTTTT
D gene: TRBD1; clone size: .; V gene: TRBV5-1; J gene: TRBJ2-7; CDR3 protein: CASSQRQGALYEQYF; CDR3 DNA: TGCGCCAGCAGCCAAAGACAGGGGGCACTCTACGAGCAGTACTTC
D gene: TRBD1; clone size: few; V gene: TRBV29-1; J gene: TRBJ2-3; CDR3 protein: CSARPPGTGVGDTQYF; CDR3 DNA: TGCAGCGCCCGCCCCCCAGGGACAGGGGTTGGAGATACGCAGTATTTT
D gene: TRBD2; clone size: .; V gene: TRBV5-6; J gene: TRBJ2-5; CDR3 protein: CASSLGRGLAPETQYF; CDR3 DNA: TGTGCCAGCAGCTTGGGGAGGGGACTAGCCCCAGAGACCCAGTACTTC
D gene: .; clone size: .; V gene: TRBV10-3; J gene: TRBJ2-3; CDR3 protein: CAISDPRVSPDTQYF; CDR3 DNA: TGTGCCATCAGTGATCCCCGGGTCTCCCCAGATACGCAGTATTTT
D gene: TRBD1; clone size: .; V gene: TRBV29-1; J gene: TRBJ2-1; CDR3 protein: CSVVGTGDNEQFF; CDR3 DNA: TGCAGCGTAGTCGGGACAGGGGACAATGAGCAGTTCTTC
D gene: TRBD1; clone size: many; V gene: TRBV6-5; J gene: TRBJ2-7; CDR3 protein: CASSQWTGEQYF; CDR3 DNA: TGTGCCAGCAGCCAATGGACAGGCGAGCAGTACTTC
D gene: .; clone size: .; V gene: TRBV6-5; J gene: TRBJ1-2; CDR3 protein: CASSSGRERSGYTF; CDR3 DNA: TGTGCCAGCAGCTCGGGCAGGGAGCGGAGTGGCTACACCTTC
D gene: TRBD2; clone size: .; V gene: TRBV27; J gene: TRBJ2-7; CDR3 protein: CASRDSGSRYEQYF; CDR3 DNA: TGTGCCAGCAGGGACAGCGGGAGCCGCTACGAGCAGTACTTC
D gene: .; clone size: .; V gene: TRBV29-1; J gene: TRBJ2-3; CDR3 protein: CSVKEGSPTDTQYF; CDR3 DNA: TGCAGCGTTAAGGAGGGCTCTCCCACAGATACGCAGTATTTT
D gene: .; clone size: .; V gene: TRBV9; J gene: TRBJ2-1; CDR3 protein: CASSGTGVLDQFF; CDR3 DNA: TGTGCCAGCAGCGGAACAGGAGTGCTAGATCAGTTCTTC
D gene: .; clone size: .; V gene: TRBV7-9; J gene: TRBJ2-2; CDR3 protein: CASIEGNTGELFF; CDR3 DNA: TGTGCCAGCATCGAGGGGAACACCGGGGAGCTGTTTTTT
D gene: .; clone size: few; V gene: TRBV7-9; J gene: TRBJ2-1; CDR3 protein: CASSLLATFDYNEQFF; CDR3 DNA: TGTGCCAGCAGCTTACTTGCGACCTTTGACTACAATGAGCAGTTCTTC
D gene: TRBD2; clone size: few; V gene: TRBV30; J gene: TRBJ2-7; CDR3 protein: CAWSVLAGTPYEQYF; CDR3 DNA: TGTGCCTGGAGTGTACTAGCGGGGACTCCCTACGAGCAGTACTTC
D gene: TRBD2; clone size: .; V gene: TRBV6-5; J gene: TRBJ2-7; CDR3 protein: CASWGSGRPYEQYF; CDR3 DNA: TGTGCCAGCTGGGGAAGCGGGAGGCCCTACGAGCAGTACTTC
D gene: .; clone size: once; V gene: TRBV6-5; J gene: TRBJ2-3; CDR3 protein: CASSPAVMSTQYF; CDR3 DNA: TGTGCCAGCAGTCCGGCCGTGATGAGTACGCAGTATTTT
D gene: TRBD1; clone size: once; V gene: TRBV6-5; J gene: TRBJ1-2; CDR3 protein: CASSDRGAGGYTF; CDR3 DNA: TGTGCCAGCAGTGACAGGGGAGCGGGTGGCTACACCTTC